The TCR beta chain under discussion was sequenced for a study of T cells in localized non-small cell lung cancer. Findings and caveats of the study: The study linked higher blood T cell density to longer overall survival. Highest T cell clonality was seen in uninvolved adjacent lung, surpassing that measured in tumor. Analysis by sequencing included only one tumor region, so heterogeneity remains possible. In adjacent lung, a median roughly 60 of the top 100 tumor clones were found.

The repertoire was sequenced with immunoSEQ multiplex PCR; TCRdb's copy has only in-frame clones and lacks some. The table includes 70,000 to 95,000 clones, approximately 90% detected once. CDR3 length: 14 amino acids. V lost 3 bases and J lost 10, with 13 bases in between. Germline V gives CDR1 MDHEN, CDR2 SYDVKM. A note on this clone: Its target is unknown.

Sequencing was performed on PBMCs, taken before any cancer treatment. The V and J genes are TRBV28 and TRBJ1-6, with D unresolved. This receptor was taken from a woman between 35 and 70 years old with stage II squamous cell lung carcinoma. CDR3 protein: CASSFPSHGSPLHF. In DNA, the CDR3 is TGTGCCAGCAGTTTCCCCTCCCATGGATCACCCCTCCACTTT.